Below are 32 T cell receptor beta chains sequenced from a single sample in a study of blood T cell repertoires in COVID-19. Profiled with immunoSEQ multiplex PCR; TCRdb holds only in-frame clones, not every one. Altogether about 180,000 clones are present, 81% being singletons, with the ten largest covering 10% to 15%. The sequenced sample was peripheral blood. These receptors were obtained from a woman aged 80 or over with COVID-19, enrolled during active disease.

The chain uses TRBV10-3 and TRBJ2-3; no clear D gene. The CDR3 is made up of 13 amino acids. CDR1 ENHRY and CDR2 SYGVKD come from the germline V gene. V lost 3 bases and J lost 3, with 7 bases in between. CDR3 bases: TGTGCCATCAGTGACCGACAAACAGATACGCAGTATTTT. Protein: CAISDRQTDTQYF.

For the CDR3, the DNA is TGTGCCAGCAGTGAAAGGACAGTTTTTCCCCAGTACTTC. Its protein is CASSERTVFPQYF. The J gene is TRBJ2-5, the V gene TRBV25-1, with D tentatively TRBD1 (6 bases). The CDR3 runs 13 residues. CDR1 and CDR2 from the germline V gene are MGHDK and SYGVNS. Trimming took 2 bases from V and 9 from J, leaving 13 bases between them.

The chain couples TRBV28 to TRBJ2-7; a weak D match, TRBD1 (7 bases). CDR1 MDHEN and CDR2 SYDVKM come from the germline V gene. With 2 bases removed from V and 2 bases from J, the gap between germline ends came to 16 bases. The CDR3 totals 16 residues. The CDR3 region is CASSLDPQGGTYEQYF. The DNA of the CDR3 is TGTGCCAGCAGTTTAGATCCTCAGGGGGGCACCTACGAGCAGTACTTC.

The genes are TRBV19 and TRBJ1-4, with TRBD1 identical over 8 bases. After removal of 7 bases from V and 4 bases from J, the junction contained 2 bases not matched to a gene. Germline V gene sequence: CDR1 LNHDA, CDR2 SQIVND (reference sequence). CDR3 length equals 13 residues. The CDR3 region is CASKTGDNEKLFF. The CDR3 nucleotides read TGTGCCAGTAAGACAGGGGATAATGAAAAACTGTTTTTT.

The chain is built from TRBV7-2 and TRBJ1-2, with a tentative D call TRBD1 (5 bases). The germline gives CDR1 SGHTA, CDR2 FQGNSA. The CDR3 is made up of 13 amino acids. The V and J ends lost 5 bases and 5 bases respectively, with 12 bases between them. The CDR3 nucleotides read TGTGCCAGCAGCCCGGACACTTTTTATGGCTACACCTTC. It specifies CASSPDTFYGYTF.

The chain employs TRBV6-4 and TRBJ2-2; 14 nucleotides align to TRBD2. V shed 6 bases and J 5 bases; nucleotides not matched to a gene: 5. The CDR3 contains 16 residues. The germline gives CDR1 MRHNA, CDR2 SNTAGT. This CDR3 reads CASSEGTSGRTGELFF. The CDR3 bases are TGTGCCAGCAGCGAGGGGACTAGCGGGAGAACCGGGGAGCTGTTTTTT.

This rearrangement joins TRBV21-1 to TRBJ1-1; the table's D call TRBD1 went unverified against the DNA. TRBV21-1 is shown as a pseudogene. The CDR3 is 13 amino acids. The CDR3 bases are TGTGCCAGCAGCAAAAGTAAGGGGAAGGGCGCTTTCTTT. This encodes CASSKSKGKGAFF.

The chain combines TRBV28 with TRBJ1-2; D may be TRBD1 (6 bases). Germline-derived CDR1 and CDR2 are MDHEN and SYDVKM. This CDR3 spans 12 amino acids. V lost 7 bases and J 5 bases, leaving 11 bases between the germline ends. CDR3 nucleotides: TGTGCCAGCAATATAGGGGGTTATGGCTACACCTTC. Translation: CASNIGGYGYTF.

A remark on this clone: The junction departs from germline at one end; a sequencing error may be responsible. This CDR3 reads CAGRPFWGQGAMNTEAFF. For the CDR3, the DNA is TGTGCCGGGAGGCCCTTTTGGGGACAGGGGGCGATGAACACTGAAGCTTTCTTT. The rearrangement joins TRBV30 to TRBJ1-1; 12 nucleotides align to TRBD1. Germline CDR1 GTSNPN, CDR2 SVGIG (reference sequence). This CDR3 is built from 18 residues.

The chain recombines TRBV27 with TRBJ2-3; TRBD2 might be the D (6 bases). Per germline, CDR1 MNHEY and CDR2 SMNVEV (reference sequence). The V end lost 5 bases, the J end lost 0 bases, and 18 bases lay between the germline ends. This CDR3 has 17 amino acids. The chain's CDR3 is CASSQRLVRLSTDTQYF. CDR3 DNA: TGTGCCAGCAGTCAAAGACTAGTCCGATTAAGCACAGATACGCAGTATTTT.

V usage is TRBV6-6 and J usage is TRBJ2-3; 10 positions agree with TRBD2. CDR1 is MNHNY and CDR2 is SVGAGI in the germline V gene (reference sequence). With V trimmed by 5 bases and J by 0 bases, 8 bases remained unmatched. CDR3 length: 17 amino acids. The CDR3 protein is CASSPLILAGSTDTQYF. As DNA, the CDR3 is TGTGCCAGCAGTCCCCTTATACTAGCGGGGAGCACAGATACGCAGTATTTT.

The chain carries TRBV25-1 and TRBJ2-5; 7 bases agree with TRBD1. The CDR3 length is 14 residues. Germline V lookup: CDR1 MGHDK, CDR2 SYGVNS. Unmatched junction bases numbered 4, after V lost 6 bases and J lost 0 bases. This CDR3 reads CASSEDRDQETQYF. CDR3 nucleotides: TGTGCCAGCAGCGAAGACAGGGACCAAGAGACCCAGTACTTC.

V gene TRBV11-2 combines with J gene TRBJ2-3; D is ambiguous. CDR1 is SGHAT, CDR2 FQNNGV, per germline. The CDR3 is made up of 15 amino acids. Deletions cut 5 bases from V and 0 bases from J, with 12 bases between. The CDR3 nucleotides are TGTGCCAGCAGCAGAGGTTTCCCTAGCACAGATACGCAGTATTTT. Protein product: CASSRGFPSTDTQYF.

This sequence joins TRBV4-1 and TRBJ2-1; TRBD2 aligns across 9 bases. The V gene end was trimmed by 4 bases and the J gene end by 8 bases; junction bases not matched to a gene: 15. Germline CDR1 MGHRA, CDR2 YSYEKL. The length of the CDR3 is 17 residues. The CDR3 reads CASSREGAGGRRDEQFF. The DNA of the CDR3 is TGCGCCAGCAGCCGGGAGGGTGCGGGAGGGCGCCGGGATGAGCAGTTCTTC.

The CDR3 reads CASSSGLAGVKDNEQFF. The CDR3 DNA follows: TGTGCCAGCAGCTCGGGACTAGCGGGAGTTAAGGACAATGAGCAGTTCTTC. This rearrangement joins TRBV11-3 to TRBJ2-1; 14 nucleotides line up with TRBD2. This CDR3 spans 17 amino acids. Trimming cost V 4 bases and J 5 bases; bases outside gene matches: 7. Germline V gene lookup returns CDR1 SGHNT and CDR2 YENEEA.

J is TRBJ2-5 and V is TRBV24-1; 12 bases line up with TRBD1. The CDR3 runs 15 residues. Germline V gene lookup returns CDR1 KGHDR and CDR2 SFDVKD. The trim removed 5 bases at V and 5 bases at J, leaving 5 bases unmatched. Here the CDR3 reads CATSAGQGALETQYF. The CDR3, as DNA: TGTGCCACCAGTGCGGGACAGGGGGCTTTGGAGACCCAGTACTTC.

The V and J genes are TRBV28 and TRBJ1-2, with TRBD1 matching over 7 bases. J was trimmed by 5 bases and V by 1 base; bases with no gene match: 4. The CDR3 is 14 amino acids. From germline, CDR1 is MDHEN and CDR2 SYDVKM. The DNA of the CDR3 is TGTGCCAGCAGTTTATTACAGGGGCGGTATGGCTACACCTTC. It codes for CASSLLQGRYGYTF.

The chain is built from TRBV11-2 and TRBJ1-6; D possibly corresponds to TRBD1 (6 bases). Between the trimmed V and J ends, which lost 5 bases and 8 bases, there was a span of 16 bases. There are 15 residues in the CDR3. CDR1 and CDR2 from the germline V gene are SGHAT and FQNNGV. The CDR3 here is CASSRDTGIYSPLHF. The CDR3 bases are TGTGCCAGCAGCCGAGACACAGGGATCTATTCACCCCTCCACTTT. Together with reference TRBV11-2 and TRBJ1-6, the CDR3 gives the full variable domain: EAGVAQSPRYKIIEKRQSVAFWCNPISGHATLYWYQQILGQGPKLLIQFQNNGVVDDSQLPKDRFSAERLKGVDSTLKIQPAKLEDSAVYLCASSRDTGIYSPLHFGNGTRLTVT.

The chain carries TRBV7-2 and TRBJ1-6, with 8 bases identical to TRBD1. Trimming at V came to 5 bases and at J to 8 bases, leaving 8 bases not matched to a gene. Per the germline V gene, CDR1 is SGHTA and CDR2 is FQGNSA. This CDR3 comprises 15 residues. The CDR3 nucleotides are TGTGCCAGCAGCCCGTCCCGGACAGGGTATTCACCCCTCCACTTT. Protein product: CASSPSRTGYSPLHF.

This clone was detected a few times. The chain links TRBV11-2 to TRBJ2-2, with 9 bases that match TRBD2. CDR3 length: 15 residues. Germline values: CDR1 SGHAT, CDR2 FQNNGV. Trimming cost V 4 bases and J 5 bases; bases outside gene matches: 5. For the CDR3, the DNA is TGTGCCAGCAGCTCTAGCGGGATGGATACCGGGGAGCTGTTTTTT. Protein sequence: CASSSSGMDTGELFF.

V usage is TRBV28 and J usage is TRBJ1-3, with no clear D. This CDR3 has 11 residues. CDR1 and CDR2 (germline): MDHEN, SYDVKM. The V end lost 9 bases, the J end lost 1 base, and 4 bases lay between the germline ends. The CDR3 coding sequence is TGTGCCAGTTATTCTGGAAACACCATATATTTT. This gives the protein CASYSGNTIYF.

CDR3 in amino acids: CASSLAAGNTIYF. CDR3 nucleotides: TGCGCCAGCAGCTTGGCCGCTGGAAACACCATATATTTT. The V and J genes are TRBV5-1 and TRBJ1-3, with no clear D. V gave up 0 bases and J gave up 2 bases, with 3 bases separating them. The CDR3 is made up of 13 amino acids. Germline values: CDR1 SGHRS, CDR2 YFSETQ.

The chain employs TRBV6-1 and TRBJ2-7; D remains ambiguous. The length of the CDR3 is 14 residues. Germline lookup yields CDR1 MNHNS and CDR2 SASEGT. V lost 1 base and J 4 bases, leaving 11 bases between the germline ends. The CDR3 nucleotides are TGTGCCAGCAGTGAAGGCCGTACCGGGTACGAGCAGTACTTC. This gives the protein CASSEGRTGYEQYF.

The CDR3 DNA is TGTGCCAGTAGTATTTGGACTAGACCCACAGATACGCAGTATTTT. Its protein is CASSIWTRPTDTQYF. This chain links TRBV19 with TRBJ2-3; 7 positions agree with TRBD2. The germline V gene has CDR1 LNHDA and CDR2 SQIVND (reference sequence). Germline trimming cut 3 bases from V and 2 bases from J; bases unmatched to any gene: 5. CDR3 size: 15 residues.

V is TRBV2 and J is TRBJ2-1; TRBD2 matches at 8 bases. V lost 7 bases to trimming and J lost 1 base; unmatched junction nucleotides: 3. There are 14 residues in the CDR3. Germline V CDR1 and CDR2: SNHLY, FYNNEI. The CDR3 coding sequence is TGTGCCAGCACCTTAGCGGGATCCTACAATGAGCAGTTCTTC. It codes for CASTLAGSYNEQFF.

V usage is TRBV9 and J usage is TRBJ2-5; D is undetermined. The V gene lost 3 bases and the J gene lost 7 bases, with 22 bases spanning the gap. The CDR3 totals 16 residues. Germline-derived CDR1 and CDR2 are SGDLS and YYNGEE. DNA for the CDR3: TGTGCCAGCAGCGCAGCTTCGTTCGACGCTTCGGGGACCCAGTACTTC. This encodes CASSAASFDASGTQYF.

The chain recombines TRBV7-9 with TRBJ2-3; 10 bases fit TRBD2. J was trimmed by 2 bases and V by 9 bases; bases with no gene match: 11. This CDR3 has 16 amino acids. The V gene's germline CDR1 is SEHNR and CDR2 FQNEAQ (reference sequence). The CDR3 coding sequence is TGTGCCAGTTTCGCATGGGGACTAGCGCCCACAGATACGCAGTATTTT. Translating it yields CASFAWGLAPTDTQYF.

CDR3 residues: CASSARLAGEDTQYF. CDR3 nucleotide sequence: TGTGCCAGCAGCGCACGACTAGCGGGGGAAGATACGCAGTATTTT. The rearrangement uses TRBV2 and TRBJ2-3; TRBD2 agrees at 12 bases. CDR1 and CDR2 (germline): SNHLY, FYNNEI. CDR3 size: 15 residues. J gave up 5 bases and V 6 bases, and 6 bases lay outside the gene matches.

V is TRBV7-6 and J is TRBJ1-2; possibly TRBD1 for D (5 bases). Germline V gene data show CDR1 as SGHVS and CDR2 as FNYEAQ. This CDR3 spans 14 amino acids. V was trimmed by 1 base and J by 4 bases, leaving 10 bases between them. The CDR3 protein is CASSLGPGLYGYTF. The CDR3 region has the DNA TGTGCCAGCAGCTTAGGCCCAGGGCTCTATGGCTACACCTTC.

The chain uses TRBV14 and TRBJ2-7, with 7 bases lining up with TRBD2. CDR1 SGHDN and CDR2 FVKESK come from the germline V gene. With V trimmed by 4 bases and J by 3 bases, 9 bases remained unmatched. The CDR3 is 15 residues long. The CDR3 DNA follows: TGTGCCAGCAGCCTTTCTAGCGGTGCCGGCTACGAGCAGTACTTC. As protein: CASSLSSGAGYEQYF.

J is TRBJ1-3 and V is TRBV11-2; D is unclear. The V end lost 5 bases, the J end lost 4 bases, and 15 bases lay between the germline ends. This CDR3 has 15 residues. Germline V gives CDR1 SGHAT, CDR2 FQNNGV. The CDR3 sequence is CASSPDAGGGNTIYF. CDR3 nucleotides: TGTGCCAGCAGCCCCGATGCGGGAGGAGGAAACACCATATATTTT.

This chain connects TRBV12-5 to TRBJ1-1; D remains ambiguous. This CDR3 region has 16 residues. CDR1 is LGHNT, CDR2 FRNRAP, per germline. V was pared by 3 bases and J by 4 bases, with 18 bases between. The CDR3 reads CASGLNTNPMGTEAFF. For the CDR3, the DNA is TGTGCTAGTGGTTTAAACACTAACCCGATGGGCACTGAAGCTTTCTTT.